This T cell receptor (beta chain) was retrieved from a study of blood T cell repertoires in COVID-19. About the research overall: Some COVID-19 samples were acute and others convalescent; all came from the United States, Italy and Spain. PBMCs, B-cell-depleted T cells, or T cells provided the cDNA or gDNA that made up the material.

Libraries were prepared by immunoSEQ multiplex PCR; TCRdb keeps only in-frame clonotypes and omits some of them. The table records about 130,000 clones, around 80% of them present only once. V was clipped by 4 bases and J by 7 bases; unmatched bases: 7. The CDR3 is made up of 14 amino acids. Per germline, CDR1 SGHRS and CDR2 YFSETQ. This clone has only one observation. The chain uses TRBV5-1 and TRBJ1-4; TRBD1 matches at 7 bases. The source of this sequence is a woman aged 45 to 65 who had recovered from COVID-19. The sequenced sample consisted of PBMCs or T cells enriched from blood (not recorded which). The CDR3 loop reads CASSLQGSGEKLFF. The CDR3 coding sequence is TGCGCCAGCAGCCTACAGGGGTCAGGTGAAAAACTGTTTTTT.